A single sample gave rise to the 25 T cell receptor beta chains below, sequenced in a study of OX40 agonist ivuxolimab in advanced cancers. TCRdb's copy holds only in-frame clones and misses some; the assay was immunoSEQ multiplex PCR. Counted here are approximately 86,000 clones, about 82% occurring once; the ten biggest clones make up 6.5%. The source was CD4+ or CD8+ T cells sorted from blood, collected in a trial of the OX40 agonist ivuxolimab. The origin of the receptors is an adult with an advanced solid tumor such as melanoma, head and neck, liver or kidney cancer.

The gene calls are TRBV6-6 and TRBJ1-1, with D unclear. With 6 bases removed from V and 1 base from J, the gap between germline ends came to 12 bases. The CDR3 consists of 14 residues. CDR1 is MNHNY and CDR2 is SVGAGI in the germline V gene (reference sequence). CDR3 coding DNA: TGTGCCAGCAGAGATACGACAAGGAACACTGAAGCTTTCTTT. It is translated as CASRDTTRNTEAFF.

This clone occurred once. The chain joins TRBV4-1 to TRBJ2-2; D unresolved. Germline V gene sequence: CDR1 MGHRA, CDR2 YSYEKL. The CDR3 runs to 15 residues. Trimming cost V 1 base and J 1 base, with 7 bases left between them. CDR3 region: CASSQANVNTGELFF. CDR3 coding DNA: TGCGCCAGCAGCCAAGCGAATGTGAACACCGGGGAGCTGTTTTTT.

The chain couples TRBV27 to TRBJ1-2, with D perhaps TRBD1 (5 bases). This CDR3 spans 13 amino acids. CDR1 and CDR2 (germline): MNHEY, SMNVEV (reference sequence). V was pared by 3 bases and J by 7 bases, with 12 bases between. In DNA, the CDR3 is TGTGCCAGCAGTTTGGCCAGGGATGGTGGCTACACCTTC. It translates to CASSLARDGGYTF.

The chain carries TRBV5-1 and TRBJ2-3, with D unclear. The CDR3 runs to 12 residues. The V and J ends lost 4 bases and 6 bases respectively, with 9 bases between them. Germline V gives CDR1 SGHRS, CDR2 YFSETQ. The DNA of the CDR3 is TGCGCCAGCAGCCTAACCTCGGATACGCAGTATTTT. Amino acids: CASSLTSDTQYF.

The rearrangement links TRBV7-3 to TRBJ2-5; D is unresolved. This CDR3 contains 11 residues. Between the trimmed V and J ends, which lost 3 bases and 5 bases, there was a span of 4 bases. CDR1 and CDR2 from the germline V gene are SGHTA and FQGTGA. The CDR3 loop is CASSFGETQYF. The CDR3, as DNA: TGTGCCAGCAGCTTTGGGGAGACCCAGTACTTC. Full variable domain (remainder filled in from reference TRBV7-3 and TRBJ2-5): GAGVSQTPSNKVTEKGKYVELRCDPISGHTALYWYRQSLGQGPEFLIYFQGTGAADDSGLPNDRFFAVRPEGSVSTLKIQRTERGDSAVYLCASSFGETQYFGPGTRLLVL.

The chain employs TRBV27 and TRBJ1-4; unclear D gene. V lost 2 bases to trimming and J lost 8 bases, with 12 bases between them. This CDR3 is built from 14 residues. Per germline, CDR1 MNHEY and CDR2 SMNVEV (reference sequence). CDR3 sequence: CASSLGIRGEKLFF. The CDR3 DNA is TGTGCCAGCAGTTTAGGGATACGAGGAGAAAAACTGTTTTTT.

The J gene is TRBJ2-7, the V gene TRBV30; D is perhaps TRBD2 (7 bases). This CDR3 spans 15 amino acids. Trimming left V 5 bases short and J 7 bases short, with 24 bases between. Germline V gene lookup returns CDR1 GTSNPN and CDR2 SVGIG (reference sequence). The CDR3 DNA sequence: TGTGCCTGGGGCTGGCCGGGGGGCCGAGGGGAAGAGCAGTACTTC. Protein product: CAWGWPGGRGEEQYF.

The chain has TRBV5-4 and TRBJ1-6; 7 bases line up with TRBD1. Germline CDR1 and CDR2: SGHNT and YYREEE (reference sequence). V trimming: 2 bases; J trimming: 9 bases; junction bases outside the gene matches: 5. CDR3 length: 14 residues. CDR3 nucleotides: TGTGCCAGCAGCTTCGGGCAGGGGGTTTCACCCCTCCACTTT. As protein: CASSFGQGVSPLHF.

The chain employs TRBV7-9 and TRBJ2-2; D is possibly TRBD1 or TRBD2 (5 bases each). The V gene lost 5 bases and the J gene lost 7 bases, with 17 bases spanning the gap. The germline V gene has CDR1 SEHNR and CDR2 FQNEAQ (reference sequence). The CDR3 has 15 amino acids. CDR3 in amino acids: CASSPRKGTSGELFF. In DNA form, the CDR3 reads TGTGCCAGCAGCCCCCGGAAGGGGACCAGCGGGGAGCTGTTTTTT.

The chain combines TRBV18 with TRBJ2-7, with TRBD1 matching 7 bases. Trimming at V came to 3 bases and at J to 0 bases, leaving 8 bases not matched to a gene. CDR3 length: 16 residues. Germline CDR1 is KGHSH and CDR2 is LQKENI. CDR3 DNA sequence: TGTGCCAGCTCACCTGGACAGGCCCAGAGCTCCTACGAGCAGTACTTC. Translating gives CASSPGQAQSSYEQYF.

The chain recombines TRBV19 with TRBJ2-1, with D possibly called TRBD1 or TRBD2 (6 bases each). Per germline, CDR1 LNHDA and CDR2 SQIVND (reference sequence). The CDR3 covers 14 residues. Deletions cut 0 bases from V and 7 bases from J, with 10 bases between. In DNA form, the CDR3 reads TGTGCCAGTAGTATAGATAGGGGGAGGAATGAGCAGTTCTTC. Translation: CASSIDRGRNEQFF.

The chain employs TRBV6-5 and TRBJ1-1; TRBD1 aligns across 12 bases. V lost 2 bases to trimming and J lost 4 bases; unmatched junction nucleotides: 5. The germline gives CDR1 MNHEY, CDR2 SVGAGI. The CDR3 totals 16 residues. The CDR3 DNA is TGTGCCAGCAGTTACGTGGGACAGGGGGCAAGCACTGAAGCTTTCTTT. Protein sequence: CASSYVGQGASTEAFF.

This clone was seen only a few times. The V and J genes are TRBV5-1 and TRBJ1-1; 8 bases match TRBD1. Per the germline V gene, CDR1 is SGHRS and CDR2 is YFSETQ. J lost 3 bases, V lost 4 bases, and 2 bases had no gene match. The length of the CDR3 is 13 residues. CDR3 DNA: TGCGCCAGCAGCACGACAGGGGACACTGAAGCTTTCTTT. Protein: CASSTTGDTEAFF.

V and J are TRBV6-1 and TRBJ1-4; possible D gene TRBD1, 5 bases. The CDR3 runs 15 residues. Germline V CDR1 and CDR2: MNHNS, SASEGT. V dropped 8 bases and J dropped 4 bases, with 17 bases sitting between them. Here the CDR3 reads CASQTSRALNEKLFF. DNA for the CDR3: TGTGCCAGCCAAACTAGCAGGGCCCTTAATGAAAAACTGTTTTTT.

CDR3 residues: CASSRLTSGETQYF. The CDR3 DNA reads as TGTGCCAGCAGCCGACTGACTAGCGGAGAGACCCAGTACTTC. The chain uses TRBV14 and TRBJ2-5; 9 bases match TRBD2. The CDR3 is 14 amino acids. The germline V gene has CDR1 SGHDN and CDR2 FVKESK. Germline trimming cut 4 bases from V and 4 bases from J; bases unmatched to any gene: 4. Full variable domain (rest looked up from reference TRBV14 and TRBJ2-5): EAGVTQFPSHSVIEKGQTVTLRCDPISGHDNLYWYRRVMGKEIKFLLHFVKESKQDESGMPNNRFLAERTGGTYSTLKVQPAELEDSGVYFCASSRLTSGETQYFGPGTRLLVL.

The rearrangement links TRBV27 to TRBJ1-4; no reliable D call. The germline V gene encodes CDR1 MNHEY and CDR2 SMNVEV (reference sequence). The length of the CDR3 is 14 residues. V lost 2 bases, J lost 7 bases, and 11 bases lay in between. CDR3: CASSLLAFGEKLFF. The CDR3, as DNA: TGTGCCAGCAGTTTACTAGCGTTCGGTGAAAAACTGTTTTTT.

V and J are TRBV6-1 and TRBJ2-4; D is unresolved. This CDR3 is 16 amino acids long. V lost 1 base and J lost 2, with 12 bases in between. Germline CDR1 and CDR2: MNHNS and SASEGT. The DNA of the CDR3 is TGTGCCAGCAGTGAAGTAGGCCTCCCCCCCAAAAACATTCAGTACTTC. Translated: CASSEVGLPPKNIQYF.

The chain employs TRBV18 and TRBJ1-1; D gene unclear. Trimming shortened V by 2 bases and J by 5 bases, and 12 bases separated the two germline ends. The CDR3 runs 14 residues. Germline V gene sequence: CDR1 KGHSH, CDR2 LQKENI. In DNA, the CDR3 is TGTGCCAGCTCACCAACCTCAAGGGATACTGAAGCTTTCTTT. Translated: CASSPTSRDTEAFF.

The chain links TRBV11-2 to TRBJ2-1; 10 bases are a match to TRBD2. The ends lost 5 bases at V and 10 bases at J; junction bases unmatched: 14. Per the germline V gene, CDR1 is SGHAT and CDR2 is FQNNGV. CDR3 length: 16 residues. The CDR3 DNA reads as TGTGCCAGCAGCCCTCACCCCAGCGGGAGGGCCGGCGAGCAGTTCTTC. It yields the protein CASSPHPSGRAGEQFF.

This clone was counted only a few times. The chain has TRBV6-5 and TRBJ2-3; TRBD1 matches 8 bases. The CDR3 is 14 amino acids. In germline, CDR1 is MNHEY, CDR2 SVGAGI. After removal of 5 bases from V and 1 base from J, the junction contained 2 bases not matched to a gene. CDR3 amino acids: CASSQGAGTDTQYF. CDR3 nucleotides: TGTGCCAGCAGTCAGGGGGCAGGCACAGATACGCAGTATTTT.

DNA for the CDR3: TGTGCCAGCAGCCCTAGCGGGAGATACAATGAGCAGTTCTTC. This codes for CASSPSGRYNEQFF. V is TRBV7-8 and J is TRBJ2-1, with 10 nucleotides matching TRBD2. From germline, CDR1 is SGHVS and CDR2 FQNEAQ. The CDR3 runs 14 residues. The junction had 2 bases not matched to a gene; V was cut back by 5 bases and J by 4 bases.

The chain uses TRBV11-2 and TRBJ2-1; TRBD2 is a possible D gene (6 bases). Trimming shortened V by 2 bases and J by 3 bases, and 11 bases separated the two germline ends. The CDR3 contains 15 residues. Looked up from germline, CDR1 is SGHAT and CDR2 is FQNNGV. The CDR3 DNA reads TGTGCCAGCAGCTTAATGGGGGGTAACTACAATGAGCAGTTCTTC. Encoded protein: CASSLMGGNYNEQFF.

In this sample, this clone turned up a few times. The V call is TRBV5-1, the J call TRBJ1-2; no definite D call. Trimming removed 4 bases from V and 4 bases from J, with 17 bases in between. This CDR3 comprises 15 residues. Germline V gene sequence: CDR1 SGHRS, CDR2 YFSETQ. CDR3 residues: CASSLDGTESYGYTF. The CDR3 DNA is TGCGCCAGCAGCCTGGACGGAACGGAGAGCTATGGCTACACCTTC.

This clone was picked up one time. The chain uses TRBV11-2 and TRBJ2-3; perhaps TRBD2 as D (6 bases). Germline V gene lookup returns CDR1 SGHAT and CDR2 FQNNGV. Trimming removed 0 bases from V and 10 bases from J, with 17 bases in between. This CDR3 comprises 15 residues. This CDR3 is CASSLELVPGGAQYF. As DNA, the CDR3 is TGTGCCAGCAGCTTAGAACTGGTCCCCGGGGGTGCGCAGTATTTT.

Here the CDR3 DNA reads TGCAGCGTCGGGACAGCCTACGAGCAGTACTTC. This gives the protein CSVGTAYEQYF. The chain joins TRBV29-1 to TRBJ2-7; 7 bases fit TRBD1. The V gene end was trimmed by 6 bases and the J gene end by 2 bases; junction bases not matched to a gene: 1. The germline V gene encodes CDR1 SQVTM and CDR2 ANQGSEA. This CDR3 is built from 11 residues.